The next 3 T cell receptor beta chains were all read from a single sample in a study of cytomegalovirus exposure and HLA in healthy donors. Measured with immunoSEQ multiplex PCR; TCRdb has only the in-frame clones, and not every one. The sample includes over 100,000 clones, over 75% seen only once; the top ten take about 6%. Material: PBMCs. The source of these receptors is a woman aged 18-30 years in good health and CMV-seropositive.

The chain employs TRBV11-3 and TRBJ2-5, with D possibly matching TRBD1 (6 bases). The CDR3 is 14 residues long. The germline gives CDR1 SGHNT, CDR2 YENEEA. V was pared by 3 bases and J by 4 bases, with 12 bases between. The CDR3: CASSLTGGGETQYF. As DNA, the CDR3 is TGTGCCAGCAGCTTGACAGGAGGAGGAGAGACCCAGTACTTC.

The rearrangement joins TRBV19 to TRBJ2-2; perhaps TRBD1 as D (5 bases). Looked up from germline, CDR1 is LNHDA and CDR2 is SQIVND (reference sequence). The CDR3 covers 13 residues. Trimming removed 3 bases from V and 5 bases from J, with 7 bases in between. CDR3 bases: TGTGCCAGTAGTATCAAGGGGACCGGGGAGCTGTTTTTT. This gives the protein CASSIKGTGELFF.

The chain joins TRBV5-1 to TRBJ1-2; 8 nucleotides align to TRBD1. V shed 4 bases and J 6 bases; nucleotides not matched to a gene: 8. CDR3 length equals 14 residues. CDR1 and CDR2 (germline): SGHRS, YFSETQ. The CDR3 coding sequence is TGCGCCAGCAGCGTGGACAGGGCACGGAATGGCTACACCTTC. This encodes CASSVDRARNGYTF.